Below, 16 T cell receptor beta chains from the same sample are listed, as sequenced in a study of blood T cell repertoires in COVID-19. Clones were read by immunoSEQ multiplex PCR, and TCRdb kept only the in-frame ones, dropping some. The sample includes roughly 480,000 clones, roughly nine tenths seen only once; the top ten take about 1%. Sequenced input: peripheral blood. These TCRs come from a man younger than 35 with COVID-19, enrolled during active disease.

The rearrangement uses TRBV21-1 and TRBJ2-7; the table names TRBD1, a call not compared with the DNA. TRBV21-1 corresponds to a pseudogene. The CDR3 contains 15 residues. The CDR3 nucleotides are TGTGCCAGCAGCGGTCGGACAGGGAGGTCCTACGAGCAGTACTTC. Its translation is CASSGRTGRSYEQYF.

The rearrangement uses TRBV5-1 and TRBJ2-7, with D possibly TRBD1 on 6 matching bases. V lost 5 bases, J lost 2 bases, and 11 bases lay in between. The CDR3 spans 13 residues. CDR1 SGHRS and CDR2 YFSETQ come from the germline V gene. CDR3 coding DNA: TGCGCCAGCAGGCCGACAGGCACCTACGAGCAGTACTTC. Translating gives CASRPTGTYEQYF.

The chain combines TRBV28 with TRBJ1-3, with D unresolved. Trimming took 5 bases from V and 5 from J, leaving 7 bases between them. Germline loops: CDR1 MDHEN, CDR2 SYDVKM. The CDR3 contains 12 residues. This CDR3 is CASSDQRNTIYF. The CDR3 DNA follows: TGTGCCAGCAGTGATCAGAGAAACACCATATATTTT.

V is TRBV11-2 and J is TRBJ2-1; 9 bases agree with TRBD1. V trimming: 1 base; J trimming: 4 bases; junction bases outside the gene matches: 5. Germline V gene data show CDR1 as SGHAT and CDR2 as FQNNGV. CDR3 length: 16 amino acids. DNA of the CDR3: TGTGCCAGCAGCTTAGCAGGGACAGGGCTTTACAATGAGCAGTTCTTC. It translates to CASSLAGTGLYNEQFF.

The chain is built from TRBV4-2 and TRBJ1-5; 10 nucleotides agree with TRBD1. CDR3 length: 15 amino acids. The V gene end was trimmed by 3 bases and the J gene end by 6 bases; junction bases not matched to a gene: 5. In germline, CDR1 is LGHNA, CDR2 YNFKEQ. The CDR3 sequence: CASSHPGQGTQPQHF. The CDR3 nucleotides read TGTGCCAGCAGCCATCCGGGACAGGGGACTCAGCCCCAGCATTTT.

The V gene is TRBV2, the J gene TRBJ2-7; 9 bases are a match to TRBD2. The CDR3 runs to 16 residues. Germline CDR1 reads SNHLY; CDR2 reads FYNNEI. V shed 6 bases and J 3 bases; nucleotides not matched to a gene: 12. Here the CDR3 reads CASRAPGLARGYEQYF. In nucleotides, the CDR3 is TGTGCCAGCAGGGCACCGGGACTAGCAAGGGGCTACGAGCAGTACTTC.

As regards this clone: This same CDR3 is encoded by further DNA sequences in the sample. The genes are TRBV27 and TRBJ1-6; 11 positions match TRBD1. From germline, CDR1 is MNHEY and CDR2 SMNVEV (reference sequence). This CDR3 contains 14 residues. With 6 bases clipped from V and 7 bases from J, the junction kept 2 bases outside the gene matches. CDR3 protein: CASSRDRGNSPLHF. CDR3 DNA: TGTGCCAGCAGCCGGGACAGGGGGAATTCACCCCTCCACTTT.

The chain recombines TRBV5-4 with TRBJ2-5; weak D call: TRBD2 (6 bases). CDR1 and CDR2 (germline): SGHNT, YYREEE (reference sequence). V shed 4 bases and J shed 5 bases, with 12 bases lying between them. The CDR3 runs 13 residues. The CDR3 here is CASSPGVAETQYF. CDR3 coding DNA: TGTGCCAGCAGCCCGGGGGTGGCGGAGACCCAGTACTTC.

This chain connects TRBV18 to TRBJ2-5; 11 bases match TRBD2. With 5 bases clipped from V and 0 bases from J, the junction kept 5 bases outside the gene matches. The CDR3 consists of 16 residues. The germline V gene encodes CDR1 KGHSH and CDR2 LQKENI. Here the CDR3 reads CASSYGLAGNQETQYF. For the CDR3, the DNA is TGTGCCAGCTCATACGGACTAGCGGGTAACCAAGAGACCCAGTACTTC.

The V call is TRBV9, the J call TRBJ1-6, with D perhaps TRBD1 (5 bases). V was clipped by 0 bases and J by 7 bases, with 11 bases between them. The CDR3 loop spans 15 amino acids. CDR1 and CDR2 from the germline V gene are SGDLS and YYNGEE. The CDR3: CASSVDRGVNSPLHF. CDR3 in DNA: TGTGCCAGCAGCGTAGATCGGGGGGTAAATTCACCCCTCCACTTT. Full variable domain (outside the CDR3, taken from reference TRBV9 and TRBJ1-6): DSGVTQTPKHLITATGQRVTLRCSPRSGDLSVYWYQQSLDQGLQFLIQYYNGEERAKGNILERFSAQQFPDLHSELNLSSLELGDSALYFCASSVDRGVNSPLHFGNGTRLTVT.

The genes are TRBV7-9 and TRBJ2-2; D gene uncertain. The CDR3 loop spans 11 amino acids. V lost 1 base and J 13 bases, leaving 7 bases between the germline ends. The germline V gene has CDR1 SEHNR and CDR2 FQNEAQ (reference sequence). CDR3 DNA: TGTGCCAGCAGCTTAGTCTCCCGGCTGTTTTTT. Its protein product is CASSLVSRLFF.

The V call is TRBV7-9, the J call TRBJ2-7; a possible D gene is TRBD1 (6 bases). From germline, CDR1 is SEHNR and CDR2 FQNEAQ (reference sequence). CDR3 length: 17 residues. V was trimmed by 2 bases and J by 0 bases, leaving 17 bases between them. This chain's CDR3 is CASSLREARGSSYEQYF. As DNA, the CDR3 is TGTGCCAGCAGCTTAAGAGAAGCCAGGGGCAGCTCCTACGAGCAGTACTTC.

A single count supports this clone. J is TRBJ2-1 and V is TRBV5-1; D might be TRBD2 (6 bases). V was clipped by 1 base and J by 4 bases, with 12 bases between them. CDR3 length: 15 residues. The germline CDR1 and CDR2 sequences are SGHRS and YFSETQ. CDR3 DNA: TGCGCCAGCAGCTTGACCGGGACTCATTACAATGAGCAGTTCTTC. It yields the protein CASSLTGTHYNEQFF. Complete variable domain (other parts from reference TRBV5-1 and TRBJ2-1): KAGVTQTPRYLIKTRGQQVTLSCSPISGHRSVSWYQQTPGQGLQFLFEYFSETQRNKGNFPGRFSGRQFSNSRSEMNVSTLELGDSALYLCASSLTGTHYNEQFFGPGTRLTVL.

The gene calls are TRBV6-5 and TRBJ1-4; D gene unclear. V gave up 6 bases and J gave up 3 bases, with 11 bases separating them. This CDR3 is 14 amino acids long. The germline V gene encodes CDR1 MNHEY and CDR2 SVGAGI. The CDR3 region has the DNA TGTGCCAGCAGCCATGAACGGTCTAATGAAAAACTGTTTTTT. It yields the protein CASSHERSNEKLFF.

The genes are TRBV1 and TRBJ2-3; no DNA check was done on the table's D call, TRBD2. TRBV1 is noted as a pseudogene. The CDR3 contains 18 residues. The CDR3 protein is CTSSQDRTAGNSIDTQYF. In DNA, the CDR3 is TGCACCAGCAGCCAAGATAGGACCGCGGGAAACTCGATAGATACGCAGTATTTT.

The chain combines TRBV7-9 with TRBJ2-3; no clear D gene. Germline values: CDR1 SEHNR, CDR2 FQNEAQ (reference sequence). Trimming stripped 5 bases from V and 4 bases from J, with 19 bases between. The CDR3 loop spans 16 amino acids. The CDR3 nucleotides read TGTGCCAGCAGCCCTGGAGTGGCCCATGCCGCAGATACGCAGTATTTT. Its protein is CASSPGVAHAADTQYF.